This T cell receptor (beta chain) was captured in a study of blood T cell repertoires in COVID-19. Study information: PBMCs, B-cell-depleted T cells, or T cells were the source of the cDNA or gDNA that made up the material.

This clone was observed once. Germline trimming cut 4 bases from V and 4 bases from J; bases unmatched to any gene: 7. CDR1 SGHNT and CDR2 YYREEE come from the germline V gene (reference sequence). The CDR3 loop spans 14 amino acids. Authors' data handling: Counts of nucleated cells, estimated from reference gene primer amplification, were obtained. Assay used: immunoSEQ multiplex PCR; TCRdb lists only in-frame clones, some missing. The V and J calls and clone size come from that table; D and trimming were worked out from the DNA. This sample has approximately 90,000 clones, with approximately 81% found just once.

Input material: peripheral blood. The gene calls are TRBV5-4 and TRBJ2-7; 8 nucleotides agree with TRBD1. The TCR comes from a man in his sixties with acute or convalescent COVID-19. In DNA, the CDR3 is TGTGCCAGCAGCCTGGACAGGGTCGGGTACGAGCAGTACTTC. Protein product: CASSLDRVGYEQYF.